Below, 21 T cell receptor beta chains from the same sample are listed, as sequenced in a study of response to subunit inactivated influenza vaccine. TCRdb passed the RT-PCR reads through MiXCR, listing each CDR3 protein once. The sample shows 150,000 to 200,000 distinct CDR3 sequences, 11% of them seen only once. The sample in question was non-naive T cells sorted from PBMCs, obtained about 40 days after vaccination. The receptors originated from a man between 45 and 60 years old who received an inactivated influenza vaccine.

This clonotype was picked up many times. The chain links TRBV20-1 to TRBJ2-3, with 8 bases matching TRBD2. Germline V CDR1 and CDR2: DFQATT, SNEGSKA (reference sequence). V lost 6 bases, J lost 3 bases, and 14 bases stayed unmatched. This CDR3 is 16 amino acids long. CDR3 sequence reads: CSATLKGGGRTDTQYF. The CDR3, as DNA: TGCAGTGCAACCCTAAAGGGGGGCGGGAGGACAGATACGCAGTATTTT.

This clonotype has more than one count but fewer than ten. The rearrangement joins TRBV5-1 to TRBJ2-7; 12 positions match TRBD2. The CDR3 spans 17 residues. The ends lost 0 bases at V and 6 bases at J; junction bases unmatched: 10. Germline assignment: CDR1 SGHRS and CDR2 YFSETQ. DNA of the CDR3: TGCGCCAGCAGCTTGGGGCAGCTAGCGGGAGGGGATGGCGAGCAGTACTTC. It translates to CASSLGQLAGGDGEQYF.

This clonotype appeared many times. The J gene is TRBJ2-3, the V gene TRBV2; D gene unclear. Germline loops: CDR1 SNHLY, CDR2 FYNNEI. This CDR3 has 17 amino acids. V lost 6 bases to trimming and J lost 3 bases, with 22 bases between them. DNA of the CDR3: TGTGCCAGCAGGATCCGAATCCCAGGAGAGAGTACAGATACGCAGTATTTT. Protein sequence: CASRIRIPGESTDTQYF.

This clonotype was recorded once. The chain links TRBV20-1 to TRBJ2-7; a weak D match, TRBD1 (5 bases). V lost 4 bases to trimming and J lost 2 bases, with 18 bases between them. The germline gives CDR1 DFQATT, CDR2 SNEGSKA (reference sequence). The CDR3 covers 15 residues. In DNA, the CDR3 is TGCAGTGCTACCAGAGACGTGGACAACACCTACGAGCAGTACTTC. Protein sequence: CSATRDVDNTYEQYF.

The chain employs TRBV10-3 and TRBJ2-5; TRBD1 matches 7 bases. Germline CDR1 and CDR2: ENHRY and SYGVKD. Trimming removed 4 bases from V and 2 bases from J; junction bases left unmatched: 4. This CDR3 is 14 amino acids long. This CDR3 is CAISGNRGQETQYF. DNA for the CDR3: TGTGCCATCAGTGGTAACAGGGGACAAGAGACCCAGTACTTC.

This chain joins TRBV6-5 and TRBJ1-6; possible D gene TRBD1, 5 bases. Trimming removed 2 bases at V and 9 bases at J, with 8 bases between. The CDR3 totals 13 residues. CDR1 and CDR2 (germline): MNHEY, SVGAGI. The CDR3 DNA sequence: TGTGCCAGCAGTTACCGAGGGGCTTCACCCCTCCACTTT. It encodes CASSYRGASPLHF.

This clonotype was seen only a few times. This chain joins TRBV20-1 and TRBJ1-1; 7 bases agree with TRBD1. CDR3 size: 14 residues. In germline, CDR1 is DFQATT, CDR2 SNEGSKA (reference sequence). Unmatched junction bases numbered 9, after V lost 1 base and J lost 7 bases. This CDR3 is CSARGTGRGLEAFF. CDR3 bases: TGCAGTGCTAGAGGAACAGGGAGGGGGCTTGAAGCTTTCTTT.

The V call is TRBV7-8, the J call TRBJ1-2; TRBD1 matches 8 bases. The CDR3 length is 20 residues. The trim removed 0 bases at V and 4 bases at J, leaving 19 bases unmatched. The V gene's germline CDR1 is SGHVS and CDR2 FQNEAQ. The CDR3 bases are TGTGCCAGCAGCTTAGCGGAGCGGGAGGCAGGGGGCGCGTCTTTCTATGGCTACACCTTC. Translation gives CASSLAEREAGGASFYGYTF. Drawing the rest from reference TRBV7-8 and TRBJ1-2, the complete variable domain is GAGVSQSPRYKVAKRGQDVALRCDPISGHVSLFWYQQALGQGPEFLTYFQNEAQLDKSGLPSDRFFAERPEGSVSTLKIQRTQQEDSAVYLCASSLAEREAGGASFYGYTFGSGTRLTVV.

This clonotype was counted between two and nine times. This chain connects TRBV20-1 to TRBJ1-5, with D possibly being TRBD1 (5 bases). CDR1 and CDR2 from the germline V gene are DFQATT and SNEGSKA (reference sequence). The ends were cut back, 5 bases at V and 5 bases at J, with 10 bases in the middle. The CDR3 is made up of 12 amino acids. The CDR3 spells CSASRADQPQHF. In DNA, the CDR3 is TGCAGTGCTTCCAGGGCGGATCAGCCCCAGCATTTT.

In its sample, this clonotype was seen many times. V gene TRBV2 combines with J gene TRBJ2-7; 9 nucleotides agree with TRBD2. After removal of 6 bases from V and 3 bases from J, the junction contained 6 bases not matched to a gene. CDR3 size: 14 residues. The germline CDR1 and CDR2 sequences are SNHLY and FYNNEI. This CDR3 is CASRESGGFYEQYF. The CDR3 DNA is TGTGCCAGCAGGGAGAGCGGGGGGTTCTACGAGCAGTACTTC. Full variable domain (rest looked up from reference TRBV2 and TRBJ2-7): EPEVTQTPSHQVTQMGQEVILRCVPISNHLYFYWYRQILGQKVEFLVSFYNNEISEKSEIFDDQFSVERPDGSNFTLKIRSTKLEDSAMYFCASRESGGFYEQYFGPGTRLTVT.

This clonotype was observed a few times. The CDR3 loop reads CASSLAQGGGEQFF. The CDR3 DNA is TGTGCCAGCAGCTTAGCCCAAGGAGGGGGTGAGCAGTTCTTC. The chain uses TRBV11-2 and TRBJ2-1; the D call may be TRBD1 or TRBD2 (6 bases each). Germline CDR1 reads SGHAT; CDR2 reads FQNNGV. The CDR3 is 14 amino acids. V gave up 1 base and J gave up 9 bases, with 13 bases separating them.

The chain joins TRBV15 to TRBJ1-6; D uncertain. There are 13 residues in the CDR3. Trimming removed 0 bases from V and 9 bases from J, with 6 bases in between. Germline V lookup: CDR1 LNHNV, CDR2 YYDKDF (reference sequence). For the CDR3, the DNA is TGTGCCACCAGCAGAGATACTCGTTCACCCCTCCACTTT. This sequence encodes CATSRDTRSPLHF.

This clonotype showed up just a few times. The chain employs TRBV6-1 and TRBJ1-2; D remains unclear. The CDR3 length is 13 residues. V lost 6 bases, J lost 0 bases, and 8 bases lay in between. Germline V lookup: CDR1 MNHNS, CDR2 SASEGT. The CDR3 spells CASSRRPNYGYTF. CDR3 nucleotides: TGTGCCAGCAGCCGGAGACCTAACTATGGCTACACCTTC.

The gene calls are TRBV20-1 and TRBJ1-2; TRBD1 agrees at 7 bases. V lost 6 bases and J lost 4; bases outside the gene matches: 8. CDR3 length: 13 residues. Germline-derived CDR1 and CDR2 are DFQATT and SNEGSKA (reference sequence). In DNA, the CDR3 is TGCAGTGCCAAAAACCGGGACAGCTATGGCTACACCTTC. It encodes CSAKNRDSYGYTF.

The chain couples TRBV4-1 to TRBJ2-1; D gene unclear. V was clipped by 3 bases and J by 7 bases, with 22 bases between them. From germline, CDR1 is MGHRA and CDR2 YSYEKL. The CDR3 runs 17 residues. The CDR3 nucleotides read TGCGCCAGCAGCCAGGGGTCCGGGCGTAGCTCCCTAAATGAGCAGTTCTTC. This sequence encodes CASSQGSGRSSLNEQFF.

This clonotype has a count of ten or more. J is TRBJ2-1 and V is TRBV15; D may be TRBD2 (5 bases). Germline-derived CDR1 and CDR2 are LNHNV and YYDKDF (reference sequence). CDR3 length: 16 amino acids. The ends were cut back, 4 bases at V and 4 bases at J, with 17 bases in the middle. In DNA form, the CDR3 reads TGTGCCACCAGCAAGAATCGTCTAGCAGTTTACAATGAGCAGTTCTTC. Encoded protein: CATSKNRLAVYNEQFF.

This clonotype was seen at least ten times. J is TRBJ1-1 and V is TRBV6-2 or TRBV6-3; D is undetermined. CDR3 length: 12 residues. The V gene's germline CDR1 is MNHEY and CDR2 SVGEGT. V was clipped by 0 bases and J by 7 bases, with 6 bases between them. The CDR3 protein is CASSYSRVEAFF. CDR3 in DNA: TGTGCCAGCAGTTACTCGCGGGTTGAAGCTTTCTTT.

This clonotype was picked up many times. The gene calls are TRBV5-1 and TRBJ2-1, with D uncertain. The CDR3 totals 12 residues. Per germline, CDR1 SGHRS and CDR2 YFSETQ. Trimming left V 4 bases short and J 5 bases short, with 7 bases between. The CDR3 DNA follows: TGCGCCAGCAGCGCGATAAACAATGAGCAGTTCTTC. It encodes CASSAINNEQFF.

This clonotype was seen a handful of times. This chain links TRBV18 with TRBJ2-7, with 8 bases matching TRBD1. V lost 4 bases and J lost 3; bases outside the gene matches: 2. From germline, CDR1 is KGHSH and CDR2 LQKENI. The CDR3 has 13 amino acids. The DNA of the CDR3 is TGTGCCAGCTCACTCGGACAGGGCTACGAGCAGTACTTC. As protein: CASSLGQGYEQYF.

This clonotype was counted many times. This rearrangement joins TRBV5-6 to TRBJ2-3; 10 bases line up with TRBD2. Germline V CDR1 and CDR2: SGHDT, YYEEEE. The CDR3 is made up of 18 amino acids. V lost 1 base, J lost 2 bases, and 10 bases stayed unmatched. The CDR3 protein is CASSLFGKTSGVTDTQYF. In DNA form, the CDR3 reads TGTGCCAGCAGCTTGTTCGGGAAAACTAGCGGGGTCACAGATACGCAGTATTTT.

This chain connects TRBV24-1 to TRBJ1-2; D not resolved. CDR3 length: 14 amino acids. Between the trimmed V and J ends, which lost 0 bases and 2 bases, there was a span of 6 bases. CDR1 is KGHDR, CDR2 SFDVKD, per germline. This CDR3 is CATSDLRANYGYTF. The CDR3 nucleotides read TGTGCCACCAGTGATTTGCGGGCCAACTATGGCTACACCTTC.